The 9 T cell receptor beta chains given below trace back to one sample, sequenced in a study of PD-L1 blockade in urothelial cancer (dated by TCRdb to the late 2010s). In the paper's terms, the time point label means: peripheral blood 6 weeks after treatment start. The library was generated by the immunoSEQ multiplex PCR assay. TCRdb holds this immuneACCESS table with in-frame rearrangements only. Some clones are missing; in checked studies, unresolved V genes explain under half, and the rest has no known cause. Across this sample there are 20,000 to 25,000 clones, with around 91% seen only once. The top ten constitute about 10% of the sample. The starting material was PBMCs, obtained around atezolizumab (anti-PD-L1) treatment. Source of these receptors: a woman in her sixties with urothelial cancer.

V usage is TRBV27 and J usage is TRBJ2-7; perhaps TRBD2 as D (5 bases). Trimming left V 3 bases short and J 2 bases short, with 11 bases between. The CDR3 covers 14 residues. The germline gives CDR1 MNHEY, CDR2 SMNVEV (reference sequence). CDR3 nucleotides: TGTGCCAGCAGTTTTTCACTAGGCACCTACGAGCAGTACTTC. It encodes CASSFSLGTYEQYF.

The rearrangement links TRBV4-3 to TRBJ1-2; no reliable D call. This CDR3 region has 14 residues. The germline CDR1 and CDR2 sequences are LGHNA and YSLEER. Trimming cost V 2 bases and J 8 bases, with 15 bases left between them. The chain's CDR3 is CASSQTVAGYGYTF. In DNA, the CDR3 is TGCGCCAGCAGCCAAACGGTGGCGGGATACGGCTACACCTTC.

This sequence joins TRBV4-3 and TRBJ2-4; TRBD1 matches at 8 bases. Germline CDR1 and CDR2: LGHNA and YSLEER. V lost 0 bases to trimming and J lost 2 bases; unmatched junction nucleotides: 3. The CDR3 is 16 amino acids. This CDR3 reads CASSQDWTGSKNIQYF. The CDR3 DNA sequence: TGCGCCAGCAGCCAAGATTGGACAGGGTCCAAAAACATTCAGTACTTC.

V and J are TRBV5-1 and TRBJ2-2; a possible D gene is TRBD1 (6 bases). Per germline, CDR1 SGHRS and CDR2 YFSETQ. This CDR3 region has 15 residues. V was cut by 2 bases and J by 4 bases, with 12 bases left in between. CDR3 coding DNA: TGCGCCAGCAGCTTTGGGGGCAGTAGCACCGGGGAGCTGTTTTTT. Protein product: CASSFGGSSTGELFF.

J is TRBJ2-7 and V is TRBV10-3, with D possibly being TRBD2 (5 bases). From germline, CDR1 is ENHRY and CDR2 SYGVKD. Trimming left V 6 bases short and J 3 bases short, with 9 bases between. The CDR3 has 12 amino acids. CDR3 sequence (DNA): TGTGCCATCAGCCCCGGAGGCTACGAGCAGTACTTC. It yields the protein CAISPGGYEQYF.

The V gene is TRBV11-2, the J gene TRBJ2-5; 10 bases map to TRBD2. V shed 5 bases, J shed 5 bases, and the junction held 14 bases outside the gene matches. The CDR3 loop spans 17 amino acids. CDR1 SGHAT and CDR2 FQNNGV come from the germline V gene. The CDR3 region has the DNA TGTGCCAGCAGCACCCGGGGTAGCGGGGGGAGCAGGGAGACCCAGTACTTC. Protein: CASSTRGSGGSRETQYF.

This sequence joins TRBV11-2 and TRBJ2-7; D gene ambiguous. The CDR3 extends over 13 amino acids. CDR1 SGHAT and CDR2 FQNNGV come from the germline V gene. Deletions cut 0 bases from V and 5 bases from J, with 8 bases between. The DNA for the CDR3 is TGTGCCAGCAGCTTAGAGCCCGCGGACGAGCAGTACTTC. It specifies CASSLEPADEQYF.

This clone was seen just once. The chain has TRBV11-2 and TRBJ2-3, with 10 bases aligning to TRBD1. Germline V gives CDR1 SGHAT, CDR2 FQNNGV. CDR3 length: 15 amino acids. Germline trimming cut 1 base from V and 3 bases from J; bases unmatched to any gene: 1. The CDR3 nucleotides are TGTGCCAGCAGCTTAGCGGGACAGGGGACAGATACGCAGTATTTT. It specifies CASSLAGQGTDTQYF.

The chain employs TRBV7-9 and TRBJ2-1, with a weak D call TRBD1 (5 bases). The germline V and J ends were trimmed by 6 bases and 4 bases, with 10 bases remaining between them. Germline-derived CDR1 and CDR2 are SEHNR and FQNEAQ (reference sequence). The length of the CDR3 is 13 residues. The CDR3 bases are TGTGCCAGCAGTTCCGACAGTTACAATGAGCAGTTCTTC. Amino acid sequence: CASSSDSYNEQFF.